This T cell receptor (beta chain) was sequenced in a study of T cell responses to AZD1222 COVID-19 vaccine. Notes on the study in general: Reportedly, nearly half the spike-specific TCRs target unmutated variant regions. Donors were mostly white British, more females; clonal diversity possibly underestimated. Spike-specific TCR breadth and depth both grew after two AZD1222 doses. Of the AZD1222 recipients, only five or six were seropositive at baseline.

From germline, CDR1 is LNHDA and CDR2 SQIVND (reference sequence). CDR3 length equals 14 residues. V dropped 4 bases and J dropped 1 base, with 8 bases sitting between them. Using immunoSEQ multiplex PCR, the repertoire was profiled, and TCRdb retains in-frame clones only, with some absent. The sample comprises some 83,000 clones, about 84% of which are singletons, and about 8.7% rests with the top ten. A word on this clone: Its cognate antigen is unknown.

The V and J genes are TRBV19 and TRBJ1-5; the D is unclear. The TCR comes from an adult in good health. Source: peripheral blood, taken on day 0 of AZD1222 vaccination. The CDR3 region has the DNA TGTGCCAGTAGTAGGACGGCCAGCAATCAGCCCCAGCATTTT. It encodes CASSRTASNQPQHF.